Shown below are 9 T cell receptor beta chains from a single sample sequenced in a study of shared clonotypes between healthy human individuals. Profiled with immunoSEQ multiplex PCR; TCRdb holds only in-frame clones, not every one. The top ten clones hold roughly 0.15% of a sample with approximately 2.5 million clones, just over 90% of them seen once. The sample consisted of naive CD4+ T cells sorted from blood. As for subset: CD45RA+ positively selected. These receptors were collected from a young man in good health.

The chain links TRBV30 to TRBJ1-5; D not certain. Germline lookup yields CDR1 GTSNPN and CDR2 SVGIG (reference sequence). The ends were cut back, 2 bases at V and 8 bases at J, with 10 bases in the middle. This CDR3 region has 12 residues. The CDR3 here is CAWSFPREPQHF. The CDR3 nucleotides are TGTGCCTGGAGTTTCCCAAGGGAGCCCCAGCATTTT.

The table lists this clone with a count of one. The DNA for the CDR3 is TGTGCCAGCAGCCCCCAGAAGGGGGCAGTCTCCTACGAGCAGTACTTC. Translated, it gives CASSPQKGAVSYEQYF. The chain carries TRBV5-4 and TRBJ2-7; 7 nucleotides agree with TRBD1. The ends lost 4 bases at V and 0 bases at J; junction bases unmatched: 10. This CDR3 spans 16 amino acids. Germline V gives CDR1 SGHNT, CDR2 YYREEE (reference sequence). Together with reference TRBV5-4 and TRBJ2-7, the CDR3 gives the full variable domain: ETGVTQSPTHLIKTRGQQVTLRCSSQSGHNTVSWYQQALGQGPQFIFQYYREEENGRGNFPPRFSGLQFPNYSSELNVNALELDDSALYLCASSPQKGAVSYEQYFGPGTRLTVT.

The chain recombines TRBV29-1 with TRBJ2-1; 10 nucleotides line up with TRBD2. This CDR3 is built from 15 residues. Germline CDR1 SQVTM, CDR2 ANQGSEA. V was clipped by 2 bases and J by 6 bases; unmatched bases: 7. DNA for the CDR3: TGCAGCGTTGAAAGGGGAGCGGGAGGGTCCAATGAGCAGTTCTTC. Translating gives CSVERGAGGSNEQFF.

The chain links TRBV18 to TRBJ2-7, with D hard to call. The CDR3 has 15 amino acids. Germline V gene sequence: CDR1 KGHSH, CDR2 LQKENI. V was trimmed by 6 bases and J by 2 bases, leaving 17 bases between them. CDR3: CASSPGPVETYEQYF. CDR3 in DNA: TGTGCCAGCTCCCCCGGACCGGTGGAGACCTACGAGCAGTACTTC.

Written as DNA, the CDR3 is TGTGCCAGCAGCTTGGCGGGACAACGTGAAGCTTTCTTT. The encoded protein is CASSLAGQREAFF. The chain joins TRBV7-2 to TRBJ1-1, with D possibly being TRBD1 (6 bases). Germline V gives CDR1 SGHTA, CDR2 FQGNSA. This CDR3 has 13 residues. V was cut by 3 bases and J by 7 bases, with 12 bases left in between.

The rearrangement joins TRBV10-3 to TRBJ2-1; 10 nucleotides agree with TRBD2. The ends lost 11 bases at V and 9 bases at J; junction bases unmatched: 16. CDR1 and CDR2 from the germline V gene are ENHRY and SYGVKD. The CDR3 is 15 residues long. The CDR3 loop reads CASLRGLAGEGEQFF. CDR3 coding DNA: TGTGCCTCCTTGAGGGGGCTAGCGGGAGAGGGTGAGCAGTTCTTC.

This chain uses TRBV5-1 with TRBJ2-5; TRBD2 matches 15 bases. Germline V gene data show CDR1 as SGHRS and CDR2 as YFSETQ. The CDR3 covers 18 residues. The V segment lost 4 bases and the J segment 1 base; nucleotides outside the gene matches: 8. The CDR3 DNA sequence: TGCGCCAGCAGCGGCGGGACTAGCGGGGGGAGCCCCCAAGAGACCCAGTACTTC. This gives the protein CASSGGTSGGSPQETQYF.

The J gene is TRBJ2-5, the V gene TRBV7-2; a possible D gene is TRBD1 (8 bases). The germline CDR1 and CDR2 sequences are SGHTA and FQGNSA. CDR3 length: 15 residues. Trimming cost V 4 bases and J 2 bases, with 14 bases left between them. CDR3 protein: CASSYRGGLQETQYF. CDR3 nucleotide sequence: TGTGCCAGCAGCTACAGGGGGGGACTTCAAGAGACCCAGTACTTC.

The V and J genes are TRBV6-5 and TRBJ2-7, with D tentatively TRBD2 (5 bases). Germline CDR1 and CDR2: MNHEY and SVGAGI. V dropped 6 bases and J dropped 3 bases, with 12 bases sitting between them. The CDR3 spans 13 residues. As DNA, the CDR3 is TGTGCCAGCAGCAATGAGGGAGACTACGAGCAGTACTTC. Translation gives CASSNEGDYEQYF.